Sequencing of this T cell receptor (beta chain) was carried out in a study of blood T cell repertoires in COVID-19. Sequencing used immunoSEQ multiplex PCR; TCRdb keeps in-frame clones, though not all of them. Here the sample spans tens of thousands of clones, approximately 87% being singletons. Germline V CDR1 and CDR2: SEHNR, FQNEAQ (reference sequence). V lost 2 bases and J lost 0, with 7 bases in between. The CDR3 contains 14 residues. The sequencing input was peripheral blood. V and J are TRBV7-9 and TRBJ1-1, with D tentatively TRBD1 (6 bases). The TCR originated in a woman in her sixties with COVID-19, enrolled during active disease. The CDR3 region has the DNA TGTGCCAGCAGCTTACAGGGGCTGAACACTGAAGCTTTCTTT. The encoded protein is CASSLQGLNTEAFF.